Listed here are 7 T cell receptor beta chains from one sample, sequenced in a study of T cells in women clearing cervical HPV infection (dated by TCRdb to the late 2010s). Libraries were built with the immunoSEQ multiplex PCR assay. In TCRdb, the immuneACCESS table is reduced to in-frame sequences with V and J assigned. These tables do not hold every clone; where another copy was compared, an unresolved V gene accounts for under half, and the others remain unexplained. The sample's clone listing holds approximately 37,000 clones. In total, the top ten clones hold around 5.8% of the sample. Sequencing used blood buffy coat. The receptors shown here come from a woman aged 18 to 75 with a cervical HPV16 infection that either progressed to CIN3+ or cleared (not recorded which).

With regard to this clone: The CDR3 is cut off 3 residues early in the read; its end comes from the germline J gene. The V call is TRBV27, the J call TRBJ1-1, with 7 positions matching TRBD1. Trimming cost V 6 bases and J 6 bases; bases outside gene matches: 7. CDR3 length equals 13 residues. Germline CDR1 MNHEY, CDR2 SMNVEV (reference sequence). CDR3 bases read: TGTGCCAGCAGCAACAGGGGAGAGGCTGAA. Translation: CASSNRGEAE. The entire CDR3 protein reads CASSNRGEAEAFF.

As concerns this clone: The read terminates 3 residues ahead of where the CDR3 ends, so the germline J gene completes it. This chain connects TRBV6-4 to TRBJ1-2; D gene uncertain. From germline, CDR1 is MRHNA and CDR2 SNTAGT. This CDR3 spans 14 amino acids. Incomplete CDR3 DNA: TGTGCCAGCAGTGACGGGCTAGCCTCTCGAGAC. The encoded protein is CASSDGLASRD. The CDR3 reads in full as CASSDGLASRDYTF.

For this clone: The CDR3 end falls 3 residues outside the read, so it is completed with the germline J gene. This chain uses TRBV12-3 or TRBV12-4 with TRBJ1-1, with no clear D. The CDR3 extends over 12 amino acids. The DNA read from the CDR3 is TGTGCCAGCAGTCCCCCGGACTTCGAA. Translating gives CASSPPDFE. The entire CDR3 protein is CASSPPDFEAFF.

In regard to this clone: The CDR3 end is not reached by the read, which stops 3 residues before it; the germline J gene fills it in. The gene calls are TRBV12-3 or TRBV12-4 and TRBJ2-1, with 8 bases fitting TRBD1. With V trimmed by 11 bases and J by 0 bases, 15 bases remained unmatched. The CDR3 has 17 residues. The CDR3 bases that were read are TGTGCCTCTATGGAATCGGGACAGGTCCTCTCCTACAATGAG. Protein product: CASMESGQVLSYNE. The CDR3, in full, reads CASMESGQVLSYNEQFF.

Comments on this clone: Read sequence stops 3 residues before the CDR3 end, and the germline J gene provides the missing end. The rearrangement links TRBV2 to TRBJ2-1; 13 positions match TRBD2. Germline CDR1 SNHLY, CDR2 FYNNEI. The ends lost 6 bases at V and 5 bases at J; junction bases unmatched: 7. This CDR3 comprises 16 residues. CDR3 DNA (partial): TGTGCCAGCAGCCTAGCCGGGACTAGCGGGAACAATGAG. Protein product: CASSLAGTSGNNE. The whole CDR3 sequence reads CASSLAGTSGNNEQFF.

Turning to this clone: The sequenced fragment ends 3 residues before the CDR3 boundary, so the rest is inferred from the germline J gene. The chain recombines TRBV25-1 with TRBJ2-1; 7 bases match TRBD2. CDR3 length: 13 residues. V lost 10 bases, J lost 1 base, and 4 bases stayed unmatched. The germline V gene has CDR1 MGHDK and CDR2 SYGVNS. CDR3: CATERDSYNEQFF. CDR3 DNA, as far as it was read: TGTGCCACCGAGCGGGATTCCTACAATGAG.

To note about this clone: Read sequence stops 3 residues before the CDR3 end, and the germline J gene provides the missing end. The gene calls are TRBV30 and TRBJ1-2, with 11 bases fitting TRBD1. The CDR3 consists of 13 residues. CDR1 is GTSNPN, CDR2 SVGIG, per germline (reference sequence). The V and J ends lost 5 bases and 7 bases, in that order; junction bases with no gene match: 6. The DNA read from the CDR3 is TGTGCCTGGCGGACAGGGGGCCGTCGTGGC. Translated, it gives CAWRTGGRRG. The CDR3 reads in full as CAWRTGGRRGYTF.